This entry lists 25 T cell receptor beta chains sequenced from one sample in a study of brain metastases from non-small cell lung cancer. Sequenced by immunoSEQ multiplex PCR; TCRdb stores in-frame clones only, minus some. The sample lists about 2,600 clones, 84% occurring once. The sample consisted of tissue from a brain metastasis. These receptors were collected from a donor aged 40 or over with non-small cell lung cancer.

V gene TRBV27 combines with J gene TRBJ2-3, with unresolved D. CDR1 MNHEY and CDR2 SMNVEV come from the germline V gene (reference sequence). The CDR3 has 13 residues. The germline V and J ends were trimmed by 4 bases and 2 bases, with 7 bases remaining between them. The CDR3 bases are TGTGCCAGCAGTTGGGCCGCCACAGATACGCAGTATTTT. It yields the protein CASSWAATDTQYF.

This clone is a singleton in its sample. The germline gene is not matched at one end of the junction; a read error may be the cause. The rearrangement links TRBV7-8 to TRBJ1-2; D remains ambiguous. Germline V gene sequence: CDR1 SGHVS, CDR2 FQNEAQ. CDR3 size: 11 residues. The CDR3 nucleotides are TGTGCCAACAGCCCGACCTATGGCTACACCTTC. Translation gives CANSPTYGYTF.

The chain uses TRBV7-8 and TRBJ2-1, with a weak D call TRBD1 (5 bases). Germline CDR1 reads SGHVS; CDR2 reads FQNEAQ. The CDR3 extends over 13 amino acids. V lost 1 base, J lost 9 bases, and 10 bases lay in between. The CDR3 DNA reads as TGTGCCAGCAGCTTAGATCGACAGAGTGAGCAGTTCTTC. Its protein is CASSLDRQSEQFF.

V gene TRBV7-3 combines with J gene TRBJ1-1; D is undetermined. Germline V gene data show CDR1 as SGHTA and CDR2 as FQGTGA. Deletions cut 2 bases from V and 0 bases from J, with 13 bases between. The CDR3 is 16 amino acids. The CDR3 nucleotides are TGTGCCAGCAGCTTACTCTGGGAGCCCATGAACACTGAAGCTTTCTTT. Protein sequence: CASSLLWEPMNTEAFF.

The chain carries TRBV28 and TRBJ1-1; 9 bases align to TRBD1. The trim removed 7 bases at V and 3 bases at J, leaving 15 bases unmatched. This CDR3 is built from 17 residues. Germline CDR1 reads MDHEN; CDR2 reads SYDVKM. As DNA, the CDR3 is TGTGCCAGCACCCCACCGACAGGGGGACTTCCGGACACTGAAGCTTTCTTT. Amino acids: CASTPPTGGLPDTEAFF.

The chain uses TRBV7-2 and TRBJ2-5; 7 bases align to TRBD2. The V and J ends lost 1 base and 5 bases, in that order; junction bases with no gene match: 7. This CDR3 is 15 amino acids long. In germline, CDR1 is SGHTA, CDR2 FQGNSA. CDR3 sequence reads: CASSLERDRGETQYF. In nucleotides, the CDR3 is TGTGCCAGCAGCTTAGAGCGGGATCGTGGGGAGACCCAGTACTTC.

V gene TRBV20-1 combines with J gene TRBJ2-3; D is undetermined. The CDR3 spans 14 residues. Germline V gives CDR1 DFQATT, CDR2 SNEGSKA (reference sequence). Between the trimmed V and J ends, which lost 3 bases and 1 base, there was a span of 11 bases. The CDR3 is CSASRPVGTDTQYF. CDR3 sequence (DNA): TGCAGTGCTAGTCGCCCAGTGGGCACAGATACGCAGTATTTT.

The rearrangement joins TRBV3-1 (or the pseudogene TRBV3-2) to TRBJ2-7, with a weak D call TRBD1 (6 bases). Trimming cost V 3 bases and J 0 bases, with 12 bases left between them. The germline V gene encodes CDR1 LGHDT and CDR2 YNNKEL (reference sequence). The CDR3 totals 15 residues. The CDR3 DNA follows: TGTGCCAGCAGCCACGGACAGATAAGCTCCTACGAGCAGTACTTC. Amino acid sequence: CASSHGQISSYEQYF.

The chain uses TRBV4-2 and TRBJ1-4; D is undetermined. Trimming shortened V by 2 bases and J by 10 bases, and 14 bases separated the two germline ends. CDR1 is LGHNA, CDR2 YNFKEQ, per germline. This CDR3 has 14 amino acids. The CDR3 DNA is TGTGCCAGCAGCCAATACGGATCGGGTGGAAAACTGTTTTTT. This codes for CASSQYGSGGKLFF.

The V and J genes are TRBV24-1 and TRBJ2-1; a weak D match, TRBD1 (5 bases). Trimming cost V 0 bases and J 8 bases, with 13 bases left between them. The CDR3 spans 15 residues. Germline V gene sequence: CDR1 KGHDR, CDR2 SFDVKD. The CDR3 protein is CATSDLQIGVHEQFF. CDR3 coding DNA: TGTGCCACCAGTGATTTGCAAATAGGGGTCCATGAGCAGTTCTTC.

This clone has more than one count but fewer than ten. The rearrangement joins TRBV3-1 (or the pseudogene TRBV3-2) to TRBJ2-4; 8 nucleotides match TRBD1. The CDR3 extends over 13 amino acids. The germline gives CDR1 LGHDT, CDR2 YNNKEL (reference sequence). V was clipped by 8 bases and J by 9 bases; unmatched bases: 9. The CDR3 DNA sequence: TGTGCCAGCGCCTTCACAGGGGGTGCCATTCAGTACTTC. This encodes CASAFTGGAIQYF.

To note about this clone: The same CDR3 arises from other DNA sequences in this sample as well. V gene TRBV12-3 or TRBV12-4 combines with J gene TRBJ1-1; no definite D call. V lost 1 base, J lost 4 bases, and 4 bases lay in between. There are 12 residues in the CDR3. The CDR3, as DNA: TGTGCCAGCAGTTTAGTGGGCACTGAAGCTTTCTTT. It yields the protein CASSLVGTEAFF.

This chain connects TRBV15 to TRBJ2-1; the match to TRBD2 covers 13 bases. The CDR3 spans 17 residues. Trimming at V came to 6 bases and at J to 4 bases, leaving 9 bases not matched to a gene. Germline V lookup: CDR1 LNHNV, CDR2 YYDKDF (reference sequence). The CDR3 region has the DNA TGTGCCACCAGTGGGACTAGCGGGGTTACGGGGTACAATGAGCAGTTCTTC. This gives the protein CATSGTSGVTGYNEQFF. Variable domain in full (rest from reference TRBV15 and TRBJ2-1): DAMVIQNPRYQVTQFGKPVTLSCSQTLNHNVMYWYQQKSSQAPKLLFHYYDKDFNNEADTPDNFQSRRPNTSFCFLDIRSPGLGDTAMYLCATSGTSGVTGYNEQFFGPGTRLTVL.

This chain links TRBV5-1 with TRBJ2-2, with TRBD2 matching 7 bases. The germline V gene encodes CDR1 SGHRS and CDR2 YFSETQ. This CDR3 comprises 17 residues. V shed 1 base, J shed 0 bases, and the junction held 6 bases outside the gene matches. CDR3 loop: CASSLSGGRSNTGELFF. Here the CDR3 DNA reads TGCGCCAGCAGCTTGTCTGGCGGGAGATCGAACACCGGGGAGCTGTTTTTT.

The chain carries TRBV9 and TRBJ2-5; a weak D match, TRBD2 (5 bases). V was shortened by 0 bases and J by 4 bases, with 13 bases between the two germline ends. The germline V gene has CDR1 SGDLS and CDR2 YYNGEE. The CDR3 has 15 amino acids. The CDR3 DNA follows: TGTGCCAGCAGCGTAGGAAACGGGGTTGGAGAGACCCAGTACTTC. Translation: CASSVGNGVGETQYF.

The chain couples TRBV7-9 to TRBJ1-6, with 9 bases identical to TRBD1. The CDR3 runs 15 residues. The V gene end was trimmed by 5 bases and the J gene end by 5 bases; junction bases not matched to a gene: 4. Germline CDR1 reads SEHNR; CDR2 reads FQNEAQ (reference sequence). The CDR3 nucleotides are TGTGCCAGCAGCCTGGGGACAGGGAATAATTCACCCCTCCACTTT. It is translated as CASSLGTGNNSPLHF.

The V gene is TRBV19, the J gene TRBJ2-3; no definite D call. Trimming stripped 2 bases from V and 2 bases from J, with 11 bases between. The CDR3 is 15 residues long. The germline V gene has CDR1 LNHDA and CDR2 SQIVND (reference sequence). CDR3 DNA sequence: TGTGCCAGTAGTATAAAAAGGGTAGACACAGATACGCAGTATTTT. Translating it yields CASSIKRVDTDTQYF.

This chain joins TRBV7-6 and TRBJ2-6, with D possibly TRBD1 on 6 matching bases. The CDR3 length is 15 residues. V was trimmed by 6 bases and J by 2 bases, leaving 11 bases between them. Germline CDR1 reads SGHVS; CDR2 reads FNYEAQ. In DNA, the CDR3 is TGTGCCAGCAGACAAGACAGGACTGGGGCCAACGTCCTGACTTTC. Amino acid sequence: CASRQDRTGANVLTF.

This clone was counted between two and nine times. The chain links TRBV11-3 to TRBJ1-1; D not certain. V lost 4 bases, J lost 0 bases, and 6 bases lay in between. CDR1 SGHNT and CDR2 YENEEA come from the germline V gene. The CDR3 is made up of 13 amino acids. DNA of the CDR3: TGTGCCAGCAGCTCGGGAGTGAACACTGAAGCTTTCTTT. Translated: CASSSGVNTEAFF. The full variable domain, in which reference TRBV11-3 and TRBJ1-1 provide the parts outside the CDR3, is EAGVVQSPRYKIIEKKQPVAFWCNPISGHNTLYWYLQNLGQGPELLIRYENEEAVDDSQLPKDRFSAERLKGVDSTLKIQPAELGDSAVYLCASSSGVNTEAFFGQGTRLTVV.

The chain joins TRBV19 to TRBJ2-3, with 8 bases aligning to TRBD2. V lost 10 bases to trimming and J lost 1 base; unmatched junction nucleotides: 10. Germline V CDR1 and CDR2: LNHDA, SQIVND (reference sequence). The CDR3 length is 15 residues. CDR3 sequence (DNA): TGTGCCACCCGATCCGGGCGGGGGGGCACAGATACGCAGTATTTT. As protein: CATRSGRGGTDTQYF.

The chain carries TRBV29-1 and TRBJ2-1; 10 bases fit TRBD1. With V trimmed by 8 bases and J by 10 bases, 14 bases remained unmatched. Looked up from germline, CDR1 is SQVTM and CDR2 is ANQGSEA. The CDR3 is 14 amino acids. The CDR3 is CSTAGTGALGEQFF. As DNA, the CDR3 is TGCAGCACCGCCGGGACAGGGGCCCTGGGGGAGCAGTTCTTC.

The CDR3 loop is CASSSTGFNSPLHF. DNA for the CDR3: TGTGCCAGCAGCTCGACAGGGTTCAATTCACCCCTCCACTTT. The chain combines TRBV5-8 with TRBJ1-6; 7 bases align to TRBD1. The CDR3 is 14 amino acids. After removal of 3 bases from V and 7 bases from J, the junction contained 4 bases not matched to a gene. Looked up from germline, CDR1 is SGHTS and CDR2 is YDEGEE.

The CDR3 nucleotides read TGTGCCAGCAGTCCCGGGACCTTAAACACTGAAGCTTTCTTT. Amino acids: CASSPGTLNTEAFF. The J gene is TRBJ1-1, the V gene TRBV27; TRBD1 is a possible D gene (5 bases). Germline CDR1 is MNHEY and CDR2 is SMNVEV (reference sequence). V dropped 5 bases and J dropped 2 bases, with 12 bases sitting between them. This CDR3 comprises 14 residues.

This clone was seen a few times. This sequence joins TRBV19 and TRBJ1-1; 8 bases match TRBD1. In germline, CDR1 is LNHDA, CDR2 SQIVND (reference sequence). J gave up 1 base and V 4 bases, and 2 bases lay outside the gene matches. This CDR3 spans 14 amino acids. In DNA, the CDR3 is TGTGCCAGTAGTACCCAGGGGGCGAACACTGAAGCTTTCTTT. The encoded protein is CASSTQGANTEAFF.

This sequence joins TRBV20-1 and TRBJ2-3; 8 bases are shared with TRBD2. The CDR3 covers 14 residues. J was trimmed by 3 bases and V by 3 bases; bases with no gene match: 5. Germline CDR1 DFQATT, CDR2 SNEGSKA (reference sequence). The CDR3 nucleotides read TGCAGTGCTAGTAAGAGCGGGGGTACAGATACGCAGTATTTT. It yields the protein CSASKSGGTDTQYF.